The subject of this entry is one T cell receptor beta chain. These data originate in a study of T-cell memory formation after mild COVID-19. CDR3 size: 15 residues. Between the trimmed V and J ends, which lost 4 bases and 4 bases, there was a span of 15 bases. CDR1 SEHNR and CDR2 FQNEAQ come from the germline V gene (reference sequence). From the 5' RACE reads, TCRdb called clonotypes with MiXCR, one entry per CDR3 protein. The sample carries about 160,000 distinct CDR3 sequences, around a third recorded once. The J gene is TRBJ2-3, the V gene TRBV7-9; tentatively, D is TRBD2 (6 bases). The source material was PBMCs or a T cell subset sorted from them (not recorded which). This TCR was sampled from an adult woman who had mild COVID-19 (a few samples of this study predate the infection). Cell type and time point are not known. CDR3 region: CASSYSGTVSDTQYF. Written as DNA, the CDR3 is TGTGCCAGCAGCTATTCCGGGACTGTATCAGATACGCAGTATTTT.